This TCR beta chain was captured by sequencing in a study of blood T cell repertoires in COVID-19. Whole-study context: Donors in the United States, Italy and Spain gave samples during acute or convalescent COVID-19. The analysed material was cDNA or gDNA that came from T cells, B-cell-depleted T cells, or PBMCs.

Authors' data handling: Cell counts per sample came from amplifying reference gene primers. TCRdb's table, derived via immunoSEQ multiplex PCR, lists solely in-frame clones and lacks some. V, J and clone size were drawn from that table, and D and trimming were deduced from the DNA. Of tens of thousands of clones in the sample, approximately 85% are singletons; the top ten hold roughly 8.9%. This CDR3 is 17 amino acids long. Germline loops: CDR1 MDHEN, CDR2 SYDVKM. The junction had 11 bases not matched to a gene; V was cut back by 3 bases and J by 0 bases. The specimen was peripheral blood. This sequence joins TRBV28 and TRBJ2-7; TRBD2 aligns across 7 bases. The clonotype was recovered from a human donor in a cohort sampled during active COVID-19. This chain's CDR3 is CASSFPSGGYDSYEQYF. Written as DNA, the CDR3 is TGTGCCAGCAGTTTCCCTTCGGGAGGATACGACTCCTACGAGCAGTACTTC.